This is a list of T cell receptor beta chains from one sample in a study of CD8 T cells in ankylosing spondylitis. TCRdb reanalysed the 5' RACE reads using MiXCR and keeps one entry per CDR3 protein. This sample has around 390,000 distinct CDR3 sequences, with about a fifth found just once. The sequenced sample was blood, either unsorted or a sorted T cell fraction (not recorded which). The receptors stem from a male donor with ankylosing spondylitis. The CDR3 runs from the conserved cysteine through the conserved F or W. The order of the fields is clone size, J gene, D gene, V gene, CDR3 DNA, CDR3 protein. The D gene is left open where the match is weak. Some rows have no size entry. The others give once, few or many, or a class for an expanded clone.

- TRBJ1-1 - TRBV20-1 TGCAGTGCTAGAGTAGGGGGTCTCACTGAAGCTTTCTTT CSARVGGLTEAFF
many TRBJ2-7 - TRBV3-1 TGTGCCAGCAGCCAAGTTCCCTACGAGCAGTACTTC CASSQVPYEQYF
- TRBJ1-1 - TRBV20-1 TGCAGTGCTAGAGATCTTAGGGGGAACACTGAAGCTTTCTTT CSARDLRGNTEAFF
- TRBJ2-7 - TRBV4-1 TGCGCCAGCAGCCAAACACAGGTAGACGAGCAGTACTTC CASSQTQVDEQYF
- TRBJ1-1 TRBD1 TRBV12-3/TRBV12-4 TGTGCCAGCACCGGACAGGGGCCGAACACTGAAGCTTTCTTT CASTGQGPNTEAFF
few TRBJ2-3 - TRBV19 TGTGCCAGTAGTACCCGACTATCTCCTAGCACAGATACGCAGTATTTT CASSTRLSPSTDTQYF
few TRBJ1-3 - TRBV6-2/TRBV6-3 TGTGCCAGCAGTTGGGCGCTTCCTGCGGGAAACACCATATATTTT CASSWALPAGNTIYF
few TRBJ2-2 TRBD1 TRBV5-1 TGCGCCAGCAGCAACATCCCGGGACAGGGGCTCACCGGGGAGCTGTTTTTT CASSNIPGQGLTGELFF
- TRBJ1-1 - TRBV11-2 TGTGTCGTCTCTCTTGGGGCGGACACTGAAGCTTTCTTT CVVSLGADTEAFF
- TRBJ2-7 TRBD2 TRBV5-8 TGTGCCAGCAGCGCAAGGACTAGCGGATCATTCTACGAGCAGTACTTC CASSARTSGSFYEQYF
few TRBJ2-7 TRBD1 TRBV6-1 TGTGCCAGCAGGCTGGACAGGGAAACCTACGAGCAGTACTTC CASRLDRETYEQYF
- TRBJ1-3 - TRBV18 TGTGCCAGCTCACCTTTGATCTCTGGAAACACCATATATTTT CASSPLISGNTIYF
many TRBJ2-1 - TRBV29-1 TGCAGCGTTGAAATTATCACGAGCTCCTACAATGAGCAGTTCTTC CSVEIITSSYNEQFF
few TRBJ2-1 TRBD2 TRBV10-3 TGTGCCATCAGTGAGCTAGCGGGCGCGTCCTACAATGAGCAGTTCTTC CAISELAGASYNEQFF
- TRBJ2-2 - TRBV11-2 TGTGCCAGCAGCTTAGCCCCAATTGCTGGGGAGCTGTTTTTT CASSLAPIAGELFF
many TRBJ2-7 - TRBV5-1 TGCGCCAGCAGCTTGGAAACGGTCTACGAGCAGTACTTC CASSLETVYEQYF
- TRBJ2-1 TRBD1 TRBV7-3 TGTGCCAGCAGCCGCGATACCCCGGGACAGGGTGAGTCGGAGCAGTTCTTC CASSRDTPGQGESEQFF
- TRBJ2-7 TRBD2 TRBV20-1 TGCAGTGCATCACTAGCGGGATCCTACGAGCAGTACTTC CSASLAGSYEQYF
- TRBJ2-6 TRBD2 TRBV11-2 TGTGCCAGCAGCTTAGTACTAGCGGGAGTTGGTGGGGCCAACGTCCTGACTTTC CASSLVLAGVGGANVLTF
few TRBJ1-5 - TRBV28 TGTGCCAGCAGTCGCTCGGAGTCGGATCAGCCCCAGCATTTT CASSRSESDQPQHF
- TRBJ1-5 - TRBV6-4 TGTGCCAGCAGTGACCGAAGCAAGAGGGGGGACCAGCCCCAGCATTTT CASSDRSKRGDQPQHF
few TRBJ2-1 TRBD2 TRBV10-1 TGCGCCAGCAGTGGGTCTAGCGGGACCTACCAGGAGCAGTTCTTC CASSGSSGTYQEQFF
many TRBJ2-1 - TRBV5-1 TGCGCCAGCAGCGAAAGGGAGTTTAGCTCCTACAATGAGCAGTTCTTC CASSEREFSSYNEQFF
few TRBJ1-2 TRBD1 TRBV6-1 TGTGCCAGCAGAGAGGCCGGGGACAGGGCAGGCGGCTACACCTTC CASREAGDRAGGYTF
- TRBJ2-1 TRBD2 TRBV29-1 TGCAGCGTAACCCGACTAGCGGGACGTGGTTTCGAGCAGTTCTTC CSVTRLAGRGFEQFF
many TRBJ1-5 - TRBV5-5 TGTGCCAGCAGCCCTACCGGACAAACCGATCAGCCCCAGCATTTT CASSPTGQTDQPQHF
- TRBJ1-5 TRBD1 TRBV20-1 TGCAGCGTAGGGGGCGGATATAGCAATCAGCCCCAGCATTTT CSVGGGYSNQPQHF
- TRBJ2-7 - TRBV6-5 TGTGCCAGCAGTTATGACGGGAGAGTACTCGAGCAGTACTTC CASSYDGRVLEQYF
- TRBJ2-2 - TRBV5-1 TGCGCCAGCAGCTTGCTTGGACTCCAAGAAACCGGGGAGCTGTTTTTT CASSLLGLQETGELFF
- TRBJ2-7 - TRBV4-2 TGTGCCAGCAGCCAGGACACAGGGAGTGCAGCCTACGAGCAGTACTTC CASSQDTGSAAYEQYF
few TRBJ2-7 - TRBV20-1 TGCAGTGCTAGCCCGGTGGCAGGGACCTCCTACGAGCAGTACTTC CSASPVAGTSYEQYF
- TRBJ1-1 - TRBV7-9 TGTGCCAGCAGCTTTGGGGCATCGAACACTGAAGCTTTCTTT CASSFGASNTEAFF
- TRBJ2-7 - TRBV20-1 TGCAGTGCTAGAGTGTCAGGGACTTACGAGCAGTACTTC CSARVSGTYEQYF
few TRBJ1-4 TRBD1 TRBV29-1 TGCAGCGTGGGGACAGGGGGTAATGAAAAACTGTTTTTT CSVGTGGNEKLFF
- TRBJ1-5 - TRBV23-1 TGCGCCAGCAGTCCCTTAATCGGACATAGCAATCAGCCCCAGCATTTT CASSPLIGHSNQPQHF
- TRBJ2-3 TRBD1 TRBV25-1 TGTGCCAGCACCCATCTTAGACAGGGGGGAACGCAGTATTTT CASTHLRQGGTQYF
- TRBJ2-7 - TRBV21-1 TGTGCCAGCAGCAATGGGACAGCCGCCTACGAGCAGTACTTC CASSNGTAAYEQYF
few TRBJ2-2 - TRBV6-1 TGTGCCAGCAGGGCCCTCTGGCGGGAGAACACCGGGGAGCTGTTTTTT CASRALWRENTGELFF
- TRBJ2-5 - TRBV7-3 TGTGCCAGCAGCTCCGGGCACCAAGAGACCCAGTACTTC CASSSGHQETQYF
few TRBJ1-3 - TRBV29-1 TGCAGCGTGGACCCTAATAACTCTGGAAACACCATATATTTT CSVDPNNSGNTIYF
- TRBJ1-1 - TRBV15 TGTGCCACCAGCAGAGATCCAGGCTTTGGAGTATCTGAAGCTTTCTTT CATSRDPGFGVSEAFF
- TRBJ2-3 TRBD1 TRBV6-1 TGTGCCAGCAGTCGACAGGGGGCGCAGGAAGATACGCAGTATTTT CASSRQGAQEDTQYF
few TRBJ2-3 - TRBV19 TGTGCCAGTAGTATACGGCAAAGCGGGTGGGATACGCAGTATTTT CASSIRQSGWDTQYF
few TRBJ2-1 TRBD2 TRBV6-2/TRBV6-3 TGTGCCATAAAGCGGGATGGAGCCCTCTACAATGAGCAGTTCTTC CAIKRDGALYNEQFF
- TRBJ1-3 - TRBV4-1 TGCGCCAGCAGCCCGGACGACGGCAGCTCTGGAAACACCATATATTTT CASSPDDGSSGNTIYF
- TRBJ2-3 TRBD2 TRBV19 TGTGCCAGTAGTATTATTGGCGGGAGCCCACTCGGCACAGATACGCAGTATTTT CASSIIGGSPLGTDTQYF
- TRBJ2-5 - TRBV5-1 TGCGCCAGCAGCCGGGTCCAGGGGCGGCAGACCCAGTACTTC CASSRVQGRQTQYF
- TRBJ2-7 TRBD1 TRBV12-3/TRBV12-4 TGTGCCAGCGGACAGGGGTACTACGAGCAGTACTTC CASGQGYYEQYF
- TRBJ1-5 TRBD1 TRBV20-1 TGCAGTGCTAGTTACAGGGGGAATCAGCCCCAGCATTTT CSASYRGNQPQHF
- TRBJ2-7 - TRBV4-3 TGCGCCAGCAGCCAAGGCGACAGCACCTACGAGCAGTACTTC CASSQGDSTYEQYF
- TRBJ2-4 TRBD1 TRBV7-2 TGTGCCAGCAGCCAGGACAGGGGGCAAAACATTCAGTACTTC CASSQDRGQNIQYF
- TRBJ1-6 TRBD1 TRBV7-2 TGTGCCAGCAGCCCACAGGGGTTTGATTCACCCCTCCACTTT CASSPQGFDSPLHF
many TRBJ1-1 TRBD1 TRBV12-3/TRBV12-4 TGTGCCAGCAGCGCGACAGGGGGCAGGACTGAAGCTTTCTTT CASSATGGRTEAFF
- TRBJ2-2 TRBD2 TRBV9 TGTGCCAGCAGCCCGTGGACTAGCAACACCGGGGAGCTGTTTTTT CASSPWTSNTGELFF
many TRBJ1-1 - TRBV7-9 TGTGCCAGCCGTCTTGGGACTGGAACTGAAGCTTTCTTT CASRLGTGTEAFF
- TRBJ1-5 - TRBV6-1 TGTGCCAGCACCGAGGGCCGGGAAGATCAGCCCCAGCATTTT CASTEGREDQPQHF
- TRBJ2-1 - TRBV29-1 TGCAGCGTCGGCCCCGGGATCAAGAACAATGAGCAGTTCTTC CSVGPGIKNNEQFF
- TRBJ1-1 - TRBV3-1 TGTGCCAGCAGCCAAGTCTCATGGGGGGCGACTGAAGCTTTCTTT CASSQVSWGATEAFF
- TRBJ2-2 TRBD2 TRBV6-2/TRBV6-3 TGTGCCAGCAAAGAAGCGGGGAGAAACACCGGGGAGCTGTTTTTT CASKEAGRNTGELFF
- TRBJ2-2 TRBD2 TRBV7-3 TGTGCCAGCAGTATCTCCCGGACGACTAGCGCGGCGAACACCGGGGAGCTGTTTTTT CASSISRTTSAANTGELFF